This TCR beta chain was recovered during a study of technical replicates of blood from several donors. Assay: immunoSEQ multiplex PCR; the TCRdb copy retains only in-frame clones and omits some. In the table there are around 58,000 clones, about 87% of which are singletons. V was clipped by 3 bases and J by 5 bases, with 11 bases between them. Germline CDR1 MNHEY, CDR2 SMNVEV (reference sequence). The CDR3 runs to 14 residues. This rearrangement joins TRBV27 to TRBJ1-5; D may be TRBD1 (6 bases). The sequenced material came from PBMCs. The sequence was collected from a human donor in good health. Some clones in this sample may be carry-over from other donors' samples. This CDR3 reads CASSFLGADQPQHF. The CDR3 coding sequence is TGTGCCAGCAGTTTTTTGGGGGCAGATCAGCCCCAGCATTTT.